These 5 T cell receptor beta chains were sequenced from one sample in a study of shared clonotypes between healthy human individuals. Data came from immunoSEQ multiplex PCR; TCRdb stores just in-frame clones and leaves some out. The sample yields around 100,000 clones, roughly 66% seen once. Sequences were obtained from memory CD8+ T cells sorted from blood. Subset denoted: CD45RO+ cells pooled with CCR7-negative TemRA cells. The receptor source for this set is a woman in her twenties or thirties in good health.

V usage is TRBV10-3 and J usage is TRBJ2-2; possibly TRBD2 for D (5 bases). Per the germline V gene, CDR1 is ENHRY and CDR2 is SYGVKD. The length of the CDR3 is 14 residues. The V gene lost 3 bases and the J gene lost 7 bases, with 12 bases spanning the gap. For the CDR3, the DNA is TGTGCCATCAGTGACGGGGAAGGGCTCGGGGAGCTGTTTTTT. The encoded protein is CAISDGEGLGELFF.

This clone is a singleton in its sample. This rearrangement joins TRBV11-3 to TRBJ2-1, with a possible D match to TRBD2 (6 bases). The CDR3 is 13 amino acids. Per germline, CDR1 SGHNT and CDR2 YENEEA. The V gene lost 5 bases and the J gene lost 7 bases, with 12 bases spanning the gap. CDR3 amino acids: CASSLAKGNEQFF. The CDR3 DNA is TGTGCCAGCAGCCTAGCGAAGGGAAATGAGCAGTTCTTC.

This clone was observed once. The genes are TRBV7-8 and TRBJ2-7; the D gene is possibly TRBD1 (5 bases). Germline values: CDR1 SGHVS, CDR2 FQNEAQ. Trimming left V 8 bases short and J 1 base short, with 15 bases between. This CDR3 comprises 14 residues. Here the CDR3 reads CASLPGFPSYEQYF. The CDR3 region has the DNA TGTGCCAGCCTACCAGGGTTTCCTTCCTACGAGCAGTACTTC.

This clone was seen only a few times. The chain is built from TRBV9 and TRBJ2-7; no firm D call. CDR1 is SGDLS, CDR2 YYNGEE, per germline. This CDR3 is 13 amino acids long. V shed 2 bases and J shed 0 bases, with 6 bases lying between them. The CDR3 protein is CASSVASSYEQYF. As DNA, the CDR3 is TGTGCCAGCAGCGTGGCTAGCTCCTACGAGCAGTACTTC.

A few counts support this clone. J is TRBJ1-3 and V is TRBV16; 8 bases map to TRBD1. The CDR3 consists of 17 residues. Germline V gene data show CDR1 as KGHSY and CDR2 as FQNENV. The V gene end was trimmed by 6 bases and the J gene end by 0 bases; junction bases not matched to a gene: 10. The DNA of the CDR3 is TGTGCCAGCAGTCAGACAGGGGCCCAGCTCTCTGGAAACACCATATATTTT. It yields the protein CASSQTGAQLSGNTIYF. The full variable domain, with the rest looked up from reference TRBV16 and TRBJ1-3, is GEEVAQTPKHLVRGEGQKAKLYCAPIKGHSYVFWYQQVLKNEFKFLISFQNENVFDETGMPKERFSAKCLPNSPCSLEIQATKLEDSAVYFCASSQTGAQLSGNTIYFGEGSWLTVV.